The 5 T cell receptor beta chains in this list originate from one sample, sequenced in a study of control samples from healthy donors and cancer patients (dated by TCRdb to the early 2020s). Library preparation was by the immunoSEQ multiplex PCR assay. TCRdb stores this immuneACCESS table with in-frame sequences only. Part of the clones is absent; in the studies checked, under half of the shortfall reflects unresolved V genes, and no reason is known for the rest. In all, the sample holds 150,000 to 160,000 clones, and roughly 94% of those were seen once. The ten largest clonotypes hold approximately 6% of the sample. The sample comprised blood. These receptors all stem from a man aged 35 to 55 in good health.

A single count supports this clone. This chain links TRBV25-1 with TRBJ1-5; D is unresolved. CDR3 length equals 13 residues. The V end was cut by 1 base, the J end by 7 bases, with 8 bases between. CDR1 and CDR2 (germline): MGHDK, SYGVNS. This chain's CDR3 is CASSEFETQPQHF. The DNA for the CDR3 is TGTGCCAGCAGTGAATTTGAGACCCAGCCCCAGCATTTT.

The chain carries TRBV19 and TRBJ1-3, with D perhaps TRBD1 (5 bases). Trimming shortened V by 11 bases and J by 2 bases, and 19 bases separated the two germline ends. There are 15 residues in the CDR3. Germline CDR1 is LNHDA and CDR2 is SQIVND (reference sequence). CDR3 loop: CAGESGLLTGNTIYF. The DNA of the CDR3 is TGTGCCGGGGAATCGGGGCTGCTGACTGGAAACACCATATATTTT. The variable domain in full, completed from reference TRBV19 and TRBJ1-3, reads DGGITQSPKYLFRKEGQNVTLSCEQNLNHDAMYWYRQDPGQGLRLIYYSQIVNDFQKGDIAEGYSVSREKKESFPLTVTSAQKNPTAFYLCAGESGLLTGNTIYFGEGSWLTVV.

The chain combines TRBV7-9 with TRBJ2-7, with unresolved D. The CDR3 runs to 14 residues. Trimming took 0 bases from V and 2 from J, leaving 8 bases between them. Germline V gene data show CDR1 as SEHNR and CDR2 as FQNEAQ (reference sequence). The DNA for the CDR3 is TGTGCCAGCAGCTTAGCAGGGAAAACCTACGAGCAGTACTTC. It is translated as CASSLAGKTYEQYF.

The J gene is TRBJ1-2, the V gene TRBV5-6; unclear D gene. V was trimmed by 2 bases and J by 7 bases, leaving 12 bases between them. Per germline, CDR1 SGHDT and CDR2 YYEEEE. The CDR3 spans 13 residues. CDR3: CASSFERRGGYTF. The CDR3, as DNA: TGTGCCAGCAGCTTCGAGAGGCGGGGTGGCTACACCTTC.

The CDR3 sequence: CASSLGRNTGELFF. DNA of the CDR3: TGTGCCAGCAGCTTAGGCAGAAACACCGGGGAGCTGTTTTTT. The rearrangement links TRBV7-3 to TRBJ2-2; D is ambiguous. The CDR3 has 14 residues. The ends were cut back, 2 bases at V and 2 bases at J, with 6 bases in the middle. CDR1 and CDR2 (germline): SGHTA, FQGTGA.